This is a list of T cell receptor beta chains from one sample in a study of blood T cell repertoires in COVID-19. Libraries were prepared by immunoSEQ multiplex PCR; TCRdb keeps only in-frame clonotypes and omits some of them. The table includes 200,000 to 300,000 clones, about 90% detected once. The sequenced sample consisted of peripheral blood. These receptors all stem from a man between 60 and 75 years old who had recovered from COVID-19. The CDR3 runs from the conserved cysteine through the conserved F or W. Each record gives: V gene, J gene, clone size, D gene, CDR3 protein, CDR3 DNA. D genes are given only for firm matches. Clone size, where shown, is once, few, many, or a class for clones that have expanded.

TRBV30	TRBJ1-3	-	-	CAWSAGVAGNTIYF	TGTGCCTGGAGTGCAGGGGTTGCTGGAAACACCATATATTTT
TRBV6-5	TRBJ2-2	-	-	CASSYSDRRGELFF	TGTGCCAGCAGTTACTCCGACAGGCGGGGGGAGCTGTTTTTT
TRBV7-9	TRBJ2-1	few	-	CAGSRWGDEQFF	TGTGCCGGGTCGCGGTGGGGGGATGAGCAGTTCTTC
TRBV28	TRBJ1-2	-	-	CASSSTGPNYGYTF	TGTGCCAGCAGCTCGACAGGTCCTAACTATGGCTACACCTTC
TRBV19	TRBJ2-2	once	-	CASSRDINLNTGELFF	TGTGCCAGTTCCCGGGACATCAATTTGAACACCGGGGAGCTGTTTTTT
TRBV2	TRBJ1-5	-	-	CASSQVSNQPQHF	TGTGCCAGCAGTCAGGTTAGCAATCAGCCCCAGCATTTT
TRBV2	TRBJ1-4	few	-	CASSNQPSGVGNEKLFF	TGTGCCAGCAGTAATCAACCGTCGGGGGTCGGTAATGAAAAACTGTTTTTT
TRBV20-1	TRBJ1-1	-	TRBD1	CSASLEDRGLAFF	TGCAGTGCTAGTCTGGAGGACAGGGGGTTGGCTTTCTTT
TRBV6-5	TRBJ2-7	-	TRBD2	CASTFNTGGPYEQYF	TGTGCCAGCACGTTCAACACGGGGGGGCCTTACGAGCAGTACTTC
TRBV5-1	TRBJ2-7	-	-	CASSLEQPGVDEQYF	TGCGCCAGCAGCTTGGAACAGCCGGGGGTTGACGAGCAGTACTTC
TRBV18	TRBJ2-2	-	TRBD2	CASSPRTSDPGELFF	TGTGCCAGCTCACCGAGGACTAGCGATCCCGGGGAGCTGTTTTTT
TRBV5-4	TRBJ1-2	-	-	CASSLGSGKGVGYTF	TGTGCCAGCAGCTTGGGGTCAGGGAAGGGGGTTGGCTACACCTTC
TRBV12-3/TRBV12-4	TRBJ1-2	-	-	CASSLVGEGGYTF	TGTGCCAGCAGTTTAGTCGGGGAGGGTGGCTACACCTTC
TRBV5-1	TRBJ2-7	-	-	CASKSTLGVGEQYF	TGCGCCAGCAAATCGACGCTAGGGGTAGGGGAGCAGTACTTC
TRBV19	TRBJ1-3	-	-	CASSSGAGNTIYF	TGTGCCAGTAGTAGCGGGGCTGGAAACACCATATATTTT
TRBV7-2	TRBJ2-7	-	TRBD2	CASSPRTSAISYEQYF	TGTGCCAGCAGCCCGCGGACTAGCGCCATCTCCTACGAGCAGTACTTC
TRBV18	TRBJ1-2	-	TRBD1	CASSPTTGNYGYTF	TGTGCCAGCTCCCCAACGACAGGGAACTATGGCTACACCTTC
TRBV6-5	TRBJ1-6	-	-	CASTVSGAGSPLHF	TGTGCCAGCACCGTTTCCGGTGCGGGTTCACCCCTCCACTTT
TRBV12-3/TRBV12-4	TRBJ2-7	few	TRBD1	CASRRTGPYEQYF	TGTGCCAGCAGGCGGACAGGGCCCTACGAGCAGTACTTC
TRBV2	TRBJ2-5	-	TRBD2	CASSPGLFPQETQYF	TGTGCCAGCAGCCCGGGACTATTCCCCCAAGAGACCCAGTACTTC
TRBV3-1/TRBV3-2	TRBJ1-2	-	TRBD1	CASSRGTANYGYTF	TGTGCCAGCAGCCGAGGGACAGCCAACTATGGCTACACCTTC
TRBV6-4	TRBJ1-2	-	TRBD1	CASSEGTGGGYGYTF	TGTGCCAGCAGTGAGGGGACAGGGGGCGGCTATGGCTACACCTTC
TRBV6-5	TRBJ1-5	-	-	CASSYGWRNQPQHF	TGTGCCAGCAGTTACGGCTGGCGCAATCAGCCCCAGCATTTT
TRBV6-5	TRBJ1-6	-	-	CASTQTGSYNSPLHF	TGTGCCAGCACCCAGACAGGCTCCTATAATTCACCCCTCCACTTT
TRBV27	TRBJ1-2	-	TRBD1	CASSLLSGQGIYGYTF	TGTGCCAGCAGTTTATTATCGGGACAGGGCATCTATGGCTACACCTTC
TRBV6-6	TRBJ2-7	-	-	CASSYPNYEQYF	TGTGCCAGCAGTTACCCTAACTACGAGCAGTACTTC
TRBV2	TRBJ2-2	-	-	CASSRWRTGELFF	TGTGCCAGCAGCCGGTGGCGGACCGGGGAGCTGTTTTTT
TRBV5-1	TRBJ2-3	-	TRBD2	CASSPTGTSGGHDTQYF	TGCGCCAGCAGCCCAACCGGGACTAGCGGGGGGCACGATACGCAGTATTTT
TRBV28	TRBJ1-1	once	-	CASSLGTGLNTEAFF	TGTGCCAGCAGTTTAGGTACAGGGCTGAACACTGAAGCTTTCTTT
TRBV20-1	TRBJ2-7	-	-	CSASPGYPIYEQYF	TGCAGTGCTAGTCCGGGGTACCCAATCTACGAGCAGTACTTC
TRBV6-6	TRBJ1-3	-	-	CASNPQGSSGNTIYF	TGTGCCAGCAATCCACAGGGATCCTCTGGAAACACCATATATTTT
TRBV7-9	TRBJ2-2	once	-	CASSLGGQRTGELFF	TGTGCCAGCAGCTTAGGGGGACAAAGGACCGGGGAGCTGTTTTTT
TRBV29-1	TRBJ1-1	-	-	CSVGRGNTEAFF	TGCAGCGTTGGCAGGGGTAACACTGAAGCTTTCTTT
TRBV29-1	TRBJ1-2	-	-	CSVRFGGSNYGYTF	TGCAGCGTTAGATTCGGGGGATCTAACTATGGCTACACCTTC
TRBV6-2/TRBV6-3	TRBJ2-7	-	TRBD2	CASSYSTPAGARSYEQYF	TGTGCCAGCAGTTACTCGACTCCAGCGGGGGCACGCTCCTACGAGCAGTACTTC
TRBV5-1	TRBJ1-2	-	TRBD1	CASKLGQGDYGYTF	TGCGCCAGCAAACTTGGACAGGGGGACTATGGCTACACCTTC
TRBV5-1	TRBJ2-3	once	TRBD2	CASSLLAGFTDTQYF	TGCGCCAGCAGCCTTCTAGCGGGCTTCACAGATACGCAGTATTTT
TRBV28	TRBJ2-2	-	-	CASRRGDTNTGELFF	TGTGCCAGCAGGAGAGGGGACACGAACACCGGGGAGCTGTTTTTT
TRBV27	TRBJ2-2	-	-	CASSFGGGRGTGELFF	TGTGCCAGCAGTTTCGGGGGAGGACGGGGCACCGGGGAGCTGTTTTTT
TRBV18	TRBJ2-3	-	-	CANVGSLGDTQYF	TGTGCCAACGTGGGGAGCCTGGGAGATACGCAGTATTTT
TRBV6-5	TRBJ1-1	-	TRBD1	CAGGTGNTEAFF	TGTGCCGGGGGGACAGGGAACACTGAAGCTTTCTTT
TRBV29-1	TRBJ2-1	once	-	CSVRQVVNEQFF	TGCAGCGTACGTCAGGTGGTCAATGAGCAGTTCTTC
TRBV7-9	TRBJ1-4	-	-	CASSADRKATNEKLFF	TGTGCCAGCAGCGCAGACAGGAAGGCAACTAATGAAAAACTGTTTTTT
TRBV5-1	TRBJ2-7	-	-	CASSFDRTNSYEQYF	TGCGCCAGCAGCTTCGACAGGACCAACTCCTACGAGCAGTACTTC
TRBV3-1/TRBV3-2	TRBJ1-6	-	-	CASSQGPGTDNSPLHF	TGTGCCAGCAGCCAAGGTCCGGGGACTGATAATTCACCCCTCCACTTT
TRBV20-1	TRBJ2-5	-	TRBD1	CSASISGGAGETQYF	TGCAGTGCTAGTATTTCAGGGGGCGCGGGGGAGACCCAGTACTTC
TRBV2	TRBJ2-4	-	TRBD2	CASTPGRGGIQYF	TGTGCCAGCACCCCGGGACGCGGGGGCATTCAGTACTTC
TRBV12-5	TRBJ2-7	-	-	CASGLPQQGTTYEQYF	TGTGCTAGTGGTTTGCCGCAACAGGGAACTACCTACGAGCAGTACTTC
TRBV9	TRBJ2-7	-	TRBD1	CASSVGGQGASYEQYF	TGTGCCAGCAGCGTAGGGGGACAGGGGGCCTCCTACGAGCAGTACTTC
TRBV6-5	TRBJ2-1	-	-	CASSYSGTNYNEQFF	TGTGCCAGCAGTTACTCGGGGACAAACTACAATGAGCAGTTCTTC
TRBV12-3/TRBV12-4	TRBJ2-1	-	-	CASSSQGGEQFF	TGTGCCAGCAGTTCTCAGGGGGGTGAGCAGTTCTTC
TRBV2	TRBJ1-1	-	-	CASRSTGGGTEAFF	TGTGCCAGCAGATCGACGGGGGGCGGCACTGAAGCTTTCTTT
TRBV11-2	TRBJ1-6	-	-	CASSLVVGANSPLHF	TGTGCCAGCAGCTTAGTTGTGGGGGCGAATTCACCCCTCCACTTT
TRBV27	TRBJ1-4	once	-	CASSLHPPSGAWEKLFF	TGTGCCAGCAGTCTCCACCCACCTTCAGGGGCTTGGGAAAAACTGTTTTTT